Sequencing of this T cell receptor (beta chain) was carried out in a study of early T cells in non-severe SARS-CoV-2 infection. Trimming cost V 3 bases and J 0 bases; bases outside gene matches: 2. The CDR3 runs to 15 residues. The germline V gene encodes CDR1 KGHDR and CDR2 SFDVKD. MiXCR, applied by TCRdb to the 5' RACE reads, yields one record per CDR3 protein. The sample comprises approximately 69,000 distinct CDR3 sequences, around 11% of which are singletons, and around 6.3% rests with the top ten. Sequenced sample: whole blood. The receptor was isolated from an adult who was a healthcare worker with PCR-confirmed SARS-CoV-2 infection or an uninfected control (not recorded which). The rearrangement joins TRBV24-1 to TRBJ2-3; 7 bases align to TRBD2. CDR3 sequence: CATSDSGVSTDTQYF. CDR3 in DNA: TGTGCCACCAGTGATAGCGGGGTTAGCACAGATACGCAGTATTTT.